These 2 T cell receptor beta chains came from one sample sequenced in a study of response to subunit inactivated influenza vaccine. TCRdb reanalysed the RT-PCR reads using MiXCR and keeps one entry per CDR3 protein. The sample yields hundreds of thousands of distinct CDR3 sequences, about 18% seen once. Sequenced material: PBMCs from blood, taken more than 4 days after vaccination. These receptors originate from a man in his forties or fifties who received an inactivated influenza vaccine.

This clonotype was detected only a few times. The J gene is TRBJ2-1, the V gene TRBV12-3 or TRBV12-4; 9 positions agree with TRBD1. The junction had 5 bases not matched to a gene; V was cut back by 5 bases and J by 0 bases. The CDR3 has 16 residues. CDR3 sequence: CASSPGDRVSYNEQFF. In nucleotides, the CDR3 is TGTGCCAGCAGTCCCGGGGACAGGGTCTCCTACAATGAGCAGTTCTTC.

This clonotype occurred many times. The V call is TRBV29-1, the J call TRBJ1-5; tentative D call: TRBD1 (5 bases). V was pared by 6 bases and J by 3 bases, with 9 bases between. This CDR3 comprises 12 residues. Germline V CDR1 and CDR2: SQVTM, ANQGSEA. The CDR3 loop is CSVTVNNQPQHF. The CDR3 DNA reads TGCAGCGTGACAGTTAACAATCAGCCCCAGCATTTT.